This paragraph reports one T cell receptor beta chain. These data come from a study of blood T cell repertoires in COVID-19. Whole-study context: Donors in the United States, Italy and Spain gave samples during acute or convalescent COVID-19. The analysed material was cDNA or gDNA that came from T cells, B-cell-depleted T cells, or PBMCs.

Per the authors' pipeline: Amplifying reference gene primers gave estimates of nucleated cell counts. Libraries were prepared by immunoSEQ multiplex PCR; TCRdb keeps only in-frame clonotypes and omits some of them. Clone size and the V and J calls come from that table; the DNA yielded D and trimming. The sample includes around 97,000 clones, just over 85% of them seen just once. After removal of 2 bases from V and 4 bases from J, the junction contained 5 bases not matched to a gene. The CDR3 contains 15 residues. The V gene's germline CDR1 is MDHEN and CDR2 SYDVKM. The sample taken for sequencing was peripheral blood. The sequence was obtained from a human donor in a cohort sampled during active COVID-19. This rearrangement joins TRBV28 to TRBJ2-3; TRBD2 matches 8 bases. For the CDR3, the DNA is TGTGCCAGCAGTTTACAGTACGGGAGGGCAGATACGCAGTATTTT. This sequence encodes CASSLQYGRADTQYF. Using reference TRBV28 and TRBJ2-3 for the parts outside the CDR3, the full variable domain is DVKVTQSSRYLVKRTGEKVFLECVQDMDHENMFWYRQDPGLGLRLIYFSYDVKMKEKGDIPEGYSVSREKKERFSLILESASTNQTSMYLCASSLQYGRADTQYFGPGTRLTVL.